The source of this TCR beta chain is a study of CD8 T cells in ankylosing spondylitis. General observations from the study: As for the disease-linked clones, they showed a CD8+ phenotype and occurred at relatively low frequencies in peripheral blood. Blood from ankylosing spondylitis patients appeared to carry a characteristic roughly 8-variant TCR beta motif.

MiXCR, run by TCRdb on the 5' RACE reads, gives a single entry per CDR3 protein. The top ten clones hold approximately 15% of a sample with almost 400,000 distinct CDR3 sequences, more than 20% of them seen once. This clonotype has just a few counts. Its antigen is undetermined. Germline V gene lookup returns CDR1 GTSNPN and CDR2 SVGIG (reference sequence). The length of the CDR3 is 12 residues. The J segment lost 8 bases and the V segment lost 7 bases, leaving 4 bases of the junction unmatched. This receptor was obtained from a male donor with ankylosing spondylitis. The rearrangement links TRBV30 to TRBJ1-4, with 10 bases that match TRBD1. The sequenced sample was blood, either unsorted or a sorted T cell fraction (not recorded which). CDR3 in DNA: TGTGCCTTCGACAGGGGGCTAGAAAAACTGTTTTTT. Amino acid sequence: CAFDRGLEKLFF.